The 16 T cell receptor beta chains presented below share a single source sample, sequenced in a study of blood T cells in healthy people across ages. The authors ran a second PCR of 7 to 11 cycles using a sample-barcoded 5' primer and a J-beta primer mix. One entry per CDR3 protein results from TCRdb running MiXCR on the 5' RACE reads. Here the sample spans around 870,000 distinct CDR3 sequences, less than 35% being singletons. Sequencing was carried out using blood. The origin of the receptors is a woman of 80 years or more in good health.

This sequence joins TRBV20-1 and TRBJ1-2; D is unresolved. V was cut by 2 bases and J by 8 bases, with 21 bases left in between. Germline-derived CDR1 and CDR2 are DFQATT and SNEGSKA (reference sequence). The CDR3 has 15 residues. This chain's CDR3 is CSARPGNGKRKGYTF. For the CDR3, the DNA is TGCAGTGCTAGACCGGGGAACGGGAAGCGAAAGGGCTACACCTTC.

This clonotype has ten or more counts. The rearrangement uses TRBV6-2 or TRBV6-3 and TRBJ2-6, with a weak D call TRBD2 (6 bases). The germline CDR1 and CDR2 sequences are MNHEY and SVGEGT. The CDR3 consists of 18 residues. V dropped 4 bases and J dropped 1 base, with 17 bases sitting between them. CDR3 residues: CASSWAGGRLSGANVLTF. In DNA, the CDR3 is TGTGCCAGCAGTTGGGCCGGGGGTCGGTTGTCTGGGGCCAACGTCCTGACTTTC.

Only a few counts were recorded for this clonotype. This rearrangement joins TRBV10-2 to TRBJ1-2, with 11 bases lining up with TRBD1. In germline, CDR1 is WSHSY, CDR2 SAAADI. The CDR3 spans 16 residues. The V gene end was trimmed by 5 bases and the J gene end by 7 bases; junction bases not matched to a gene: 12. The CDR3 nucleotides are TGCGCCAGCAGTAAAGGACAGGGGGCAAAGTTAGGTGGCTACACCTTC. It specifies CASSKGQGAKLGGYTF.

This chain links TRBV20-1 with TRBJ1-4; maybe TRBD1 (6 bases). Germline CDR1 reads DFQATT; CDR2 reads SNEGSKA (reference sequence). This CDR3 spans 20 amino acids. The germline V and J ends were trimmed by 1 base and 0 bases, with 24 bases remaining between them. CDR3 protein: CSARVGYAGTRLSTNEKLFF. Written as DNA, the CDR3 is TGCAGTGCTAGAGTAGGCTACGCCGGGACACGGCTATCAACTAATGAAAAACTGTTTTTT.

The rearrangement joins TRBV4-2 to TRBJ1-2, with 9 bases that match TRBD1. This CDR3 contains 12 residues. Germline CDR1 is LGHNA and CDR2 is YNFKEQ. The CDR3 DNA follows: TGTGCGACTTATCGGACAGGGGATGGCTACACCTTC. Its protein is CATYRTGDGYTF.

This clonotype was detected only a few times. The gene calls are TRBV15 and TRBJ2-5; D uncertain. With 0 bases removed from V and 1 base from J, the gap between germline ends came to 15 bases. The CDR3 runs to 17 residues. Germline V lookup: CDR1 LNHNV, CDR2 YYDKDF (reference sequence). CDR3 in DNA: TGTGCCACCAGCAGAGATAAGGGAACTCAGAGCCAAGAGACCCAGTACTTC. Its protein is CATSRDKGTQSQETQYF.

The table lists this clonotype with many counts. The chain recombines TRBV30 with TRBJ1-2, with no clear D. The CDR3 length is 13 residues. The ends were cut back, 2 bases at V and 4 bases at J, with 11 bases in the middle. The germline CDR1 and CDR2 sequences are GTSNPN and SVGIG (reference sequence). The DNA for the CDR3 is TGTGCCTGGAGTACCGGGAGGGTCTATGGCTACACCTTC. Amino acid sequence: CAWSTGRVYGYTF.

The rearrangement uses TRBV27 and TRBJ2-7; 8 bases fit TRBD2. CDR1 is MNHEY, CDR2 SMNVEV, per germline (reference sequence). V shed 6 bases and J 4 bases; nucleotides not matched to a gene: 8. The CDR3 covers 14 residues. Written as DNA, the CDR3 is TGTGCCAGCAGCCCCGGACTAGCAAAGTACGAGCAGTACTTC. Translation gives CASSPGLAKYEQYF.

As concerns this clonotype: A much bigger clone sits one base away, suggesting this may be a read error. The V call is TRBV4-3, the J call TRBJ1-2; D possibly corresponds to TRBD1 (6 bases). CDR3 length equals 14 residues. CDR1 and CDR2 from the germline V gene are LGHNA and YSLEER. The DNA of the CDR3 is TGCACCAGCAGCCTAGGACAGTTTGGTCATGGCTACACCTTC. Its translation is CTSSLGQFGHGYTF.

Ten or more counts support this clonotype. The genes are TRBV7-2 and TRBJ1-1, with 9 nucleotides matching TRBD1. CDR1 SGHTA and CDR2 FQGNSA come from the germline V gene. The V gene end was trimmed by 2 bases and the J gene end by 3 bases; junction bases not matched to a gene: 4. The CDR3 runs 15 residues. The CDR3 is CASSLMRTGDTEAFF. The CDR3 DNA reads TGTGCCAGCAGCTTAATGCGGACAGGGGACACTGAAGCTTTCTTT.

This clonotype has ten or more counts. The CDR3 loop is CSASLRGRAHGYTF. The CDR3, as DNA: TGCAGTGCTAGTCTACGGGGGAGGGCTCATGGCTACACCTTC. The genes are TRBV20-1 and TRBJ1-2; possible D gene TRBD1, 5 bases. The CDR3 has 14 residues. The ends were cut back, 3 bases at V and 6 bases at J, with 17 bases in the middle. Germline V CDR1 and CDR2: DFQATT, SNEGSKA (reference sequence).

This clonotype has at least ten counts. The genes are TRBV6-5 and TRBJ2-7; D is unclear. The CDR3 has 15 amino acids. CDR1 and CDR2 (germline): MNHEY, SVGAGI. Trimming stripped 0 bases from V and 2 bases from J, with 11 bases between. CDR3 nucleotides: TGTGCCAGCAGTTACTCGGGCAGATCAACCTACGAGCAGTACTTC. It encodes CASSYSGRSTYEQYF.

The sample holds many counts of this clonotype. V and J are TRBV12-2 and TRBJ2-7; TRBD1 was called by the table and not checked on the DNA. TRBV12-2 is deemed a pseudogene. The CDR3 totals 18 residues. CDR3 in amino acids: CASRLVSLDREHLYEQYF. CDR3 in DNA: TGTGCAAGTCGCTTAGTAAGTCTGGACAGGGAACATCTCTACGAGCAGTACTTC.

This clonotype was seen more than once but under ten times. A much larger clone differs from this one at a single base, so this may be a read error. This CDR3 is CAISLTGYNEQYF. In DNA, the CDR3 is TGTGCCATCAGTCTCACAGGGTACAATGAGCAGTACTTC. The chain employs TRBV10-3 and TRBJ2-5, with D possibly matching TRBD1 (6 bases). V was shortened by 5 bases and J by 11 bases, with 18 bases between the two germline ends. CDR3 length equals 13 residues. Per germline, CDR1 ENHRY and CDR2 SYGVKD.

This clonotype was recorded a few times. This chain connects TRBV18 to TRBJ1-1; tentatively, D is TRBD1 (6 bases). The CDR3 runs to 13 residues. Germline values: CDR1 KGHSH, CDR2 LQKENI. The V and J ends lost 3 bases and 6 bases respectively, with 11 bases between them. The CDR3 DNA is TGTGCCAGCTCACCTGCAACAGGGTCTGAAGCTTTCTTT. The encoded protein is CASSPATGSEAFF. Full variable domain (outside the CDR3, taken from reference TRBV18 and TRBJ1-1): NAGVMQNPRHLVRRRGQEARLRCSPMKGHSHVYWYRQLPEEGLKFMVYLQKENIIDESGMPKERFSAEFPKEGPSILRIQQVVRGDSAAYFCASSPATGSEAFFGQGTRLTVV.

In nucleotides, the CDR3 is TGTGCCAGCAGTTTCCTTCCTAGCAGCGCCCGCACAGATACGCAGTATTTT. Its translation is CASSFLPSSARTDTQYF. The chain links TRBV12-3 or TRBV12-4 to TRBJ2-3; TRBD2 might be the D (5 bases). The V end lost 3 bases, the J end lost 1 base, and 17 bases lay between the germline ends. The CDR3 extends over 17 amino acids.